This T cell receptor beta chain was profiled in a study of blood T cell repertoires in COVID-19. Study details: Both acute and convalescent COVID-19 samples were obtained from the United States, Italy and Spain. The cDNA or gDNA used as material had been derived from T cells, B-cell-depleted T cells, or PBMCs.

Trimming took 3 bases from V and 4 from J; bases not matched to a gene: 11. CDR1 and CDR2 from the germline V gene are MGHDK and SYGVNS. This CDR3 contains 17 residues. The data were produced by immunoSEQ multiplex PCR, yet TCRdb's version contains in-frame clones alone and is incomplete. The profile shows fewer than 80,000 clones, roughly 85% of them singletons. The receptor was isolated from a man aged 30 to 45 with acute or convalescent COVID-19. The specimen sequenced was peripheral blood. The genes are TRBV25-1 and TRBJ1-4; TRBD1 matches 7 bases. DNA of the CDR3: TGTGCCAGCAGTGAGCCCACCCCGGACAGGAGTAATGAAAAACTGTTTTTT. This gives the protein CASSEPTPDRSNEKLFF.